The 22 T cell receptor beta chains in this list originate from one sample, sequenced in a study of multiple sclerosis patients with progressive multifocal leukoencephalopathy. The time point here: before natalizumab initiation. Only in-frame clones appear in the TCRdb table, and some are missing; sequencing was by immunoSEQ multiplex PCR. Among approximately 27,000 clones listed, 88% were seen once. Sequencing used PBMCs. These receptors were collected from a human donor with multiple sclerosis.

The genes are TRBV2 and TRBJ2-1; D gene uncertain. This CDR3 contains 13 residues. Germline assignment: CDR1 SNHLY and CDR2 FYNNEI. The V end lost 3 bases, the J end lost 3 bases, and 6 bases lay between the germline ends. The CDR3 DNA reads TGTGCCAGCAGTGATGACGTCTACAATGAGCAGTTCTTC. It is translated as CASSDDVYNEQFF. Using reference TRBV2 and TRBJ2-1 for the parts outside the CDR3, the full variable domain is EPEVTQTPSHQVTQMGQEVILRCVPISNHLYFYWYRQILGQKVEFLVSFYNNEISEKSEIFDDQFSVERPDGSNFTLKIRSTKLEDSAMYFCASSDDVYNEQFFGPGTRLTVL.

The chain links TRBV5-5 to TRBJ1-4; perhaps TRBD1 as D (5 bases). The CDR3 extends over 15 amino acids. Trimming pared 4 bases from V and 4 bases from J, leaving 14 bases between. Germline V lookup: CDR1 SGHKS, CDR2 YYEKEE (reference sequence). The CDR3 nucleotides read TGTGCCAGCAGCCTAGGGACCGCAGTTAATGAAAAACTGTTTTTT. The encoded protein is CASSLGTAVNEKLFF.

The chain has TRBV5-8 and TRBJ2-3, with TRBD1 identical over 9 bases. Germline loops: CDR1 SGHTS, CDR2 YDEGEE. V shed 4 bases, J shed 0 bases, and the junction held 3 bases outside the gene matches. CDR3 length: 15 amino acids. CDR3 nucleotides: TGTGCCAGCAGCCAAGGGACAGGGAGCACAGATACGCAGTATTTT. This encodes CASSQGTGSTDTQYF.

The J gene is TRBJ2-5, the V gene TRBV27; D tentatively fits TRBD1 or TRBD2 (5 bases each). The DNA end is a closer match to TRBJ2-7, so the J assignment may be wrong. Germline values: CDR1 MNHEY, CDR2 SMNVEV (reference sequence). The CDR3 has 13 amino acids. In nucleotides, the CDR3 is TGTGCCAGCAGTCCGGGGCAGACCTACGAGCAGTACTTC. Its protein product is CASSPGQTYEQYF.

The CDR3 coding sequence is TGTGCCAGCTCACCACAGGGGGTAGAAAATTCACCCCTCCACTTT. Protein product: CASSPQGVENSPLHF. This chain joins TRBV18 and TRBJ1-6, with D perhaps TRBD1 (6 bases). The germline V gene has CDR1 KGHSH and CDR2 LQKENI. V was cut by 1 base and J by 7 bases, with 11 bases left in between. The CDR3 sequence is 15 residues long.

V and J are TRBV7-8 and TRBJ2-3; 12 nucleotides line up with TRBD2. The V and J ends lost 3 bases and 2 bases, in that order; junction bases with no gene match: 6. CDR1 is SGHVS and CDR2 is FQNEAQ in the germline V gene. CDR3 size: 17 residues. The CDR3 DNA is TGTGCCAGCAGCTTCCCCCGGACTAGCGGGGCCACAGATACGCAGTATTTT. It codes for CASSFPRTSGATDTQYF.

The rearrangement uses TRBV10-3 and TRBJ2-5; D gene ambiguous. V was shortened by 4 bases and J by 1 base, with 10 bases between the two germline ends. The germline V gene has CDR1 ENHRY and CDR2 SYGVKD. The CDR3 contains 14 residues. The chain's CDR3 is CAISGSNGQETQYF. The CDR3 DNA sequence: TGTGCCATCAGTGGATCTAATGGCCAAGAGACCCAGTACTTC.

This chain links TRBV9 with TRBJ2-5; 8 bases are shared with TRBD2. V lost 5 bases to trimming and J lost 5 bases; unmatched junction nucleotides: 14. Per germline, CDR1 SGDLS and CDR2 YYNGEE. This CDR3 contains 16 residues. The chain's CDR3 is CASSPSGSGDRETQYF. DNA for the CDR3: TGTGCCAGCAGTCCCTCGGGTAGCGGGGATAGGGAGACCCAGTACTTC.

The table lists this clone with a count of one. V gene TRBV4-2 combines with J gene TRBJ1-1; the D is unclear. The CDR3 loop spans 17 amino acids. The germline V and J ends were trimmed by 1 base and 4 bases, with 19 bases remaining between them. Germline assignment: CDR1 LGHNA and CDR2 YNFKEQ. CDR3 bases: TGTGCCAGCAGCCAAGTTGGCGTATTACCCGGGAGCACTGAAGCTTTCTTT. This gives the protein CASSQVGVLPGSTEAFF.

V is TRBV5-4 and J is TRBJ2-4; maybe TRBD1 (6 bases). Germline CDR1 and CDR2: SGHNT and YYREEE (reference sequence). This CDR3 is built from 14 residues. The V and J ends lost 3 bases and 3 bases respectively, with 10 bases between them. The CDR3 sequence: CASSSDSLKNIQYF. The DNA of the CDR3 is TGTGCCAGCAGCTCGGACAGCCTCAAAAACATTCAGTACTTC.

The CDR3: CASSPMALNTGELFF. The CDR3 DNA is TGTGCCAGCTCACCAATGGCCCTTAACACCGGGGAGCTGTTTTTT. The genes are TRBV18 and TRBJ2-2; D unresolved. This CDR3 has 15 residues. The V and J ends lost 2 bases and 2 bases respectively, with 9 bases between them. CDR1 is KGHSH and CDR2 is LQKENI in the germline V gene.

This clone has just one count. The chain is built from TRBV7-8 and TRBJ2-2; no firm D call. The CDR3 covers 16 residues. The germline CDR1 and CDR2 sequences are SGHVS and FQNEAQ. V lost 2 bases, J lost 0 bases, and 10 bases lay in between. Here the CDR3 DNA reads TGTGCCAGCAGCTTATTGGCCAGGACGAACACCGGGGAGCTGTTTTTT. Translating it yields CASSLLARTNTGELFF.

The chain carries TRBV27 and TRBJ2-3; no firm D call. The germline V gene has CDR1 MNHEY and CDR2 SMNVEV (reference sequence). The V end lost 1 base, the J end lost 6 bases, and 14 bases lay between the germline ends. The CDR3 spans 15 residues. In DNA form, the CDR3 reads TGTGCCAGCAGTTTATTGCGTGGCACCGGGGATACGCAGTATTTT. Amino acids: CASSLLRGTGDTQYF.

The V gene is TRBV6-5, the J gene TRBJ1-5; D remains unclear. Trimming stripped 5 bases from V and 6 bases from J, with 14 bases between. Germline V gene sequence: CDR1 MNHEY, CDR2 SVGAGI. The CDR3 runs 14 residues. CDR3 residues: CASSAALQGQPQHF. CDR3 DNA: TGTGCCAGCAGTGCCGCTCTGCAAGGTCAGCCCCAGCATTTT.

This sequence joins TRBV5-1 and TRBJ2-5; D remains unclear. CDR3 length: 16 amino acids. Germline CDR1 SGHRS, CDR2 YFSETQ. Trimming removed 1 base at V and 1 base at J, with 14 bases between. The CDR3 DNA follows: TGCGCCAGCAGCTTGAACCCCCGCCCGATCCAAGAGACCCAGTACTTC. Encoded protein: CASSLNPRPIQETQYF.

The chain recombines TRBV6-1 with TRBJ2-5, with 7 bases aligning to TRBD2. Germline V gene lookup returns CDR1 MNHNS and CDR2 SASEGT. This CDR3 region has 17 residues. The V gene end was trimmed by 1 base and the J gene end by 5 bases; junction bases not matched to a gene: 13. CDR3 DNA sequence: TGTGCCAGCAGTGAAGAATCCCCGGGGGGAGGGAGGGAGACCCAGTACTTC. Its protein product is CASSEESPGGGRETQYF.

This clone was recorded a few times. The CDR3 nucleotides are TGTGCCAGTACCAAACTCGGACAGGGGAACACTGAAGCTTTCTTT. It encodes CASTKLGQGNTEAFF. The chain links TRBV19 to TRBJ1-1; TRBD1 matches at 8 bases. J was trimmed by 1 base and V by 7 bases; bases with no gene match: 8. Germline values: CDR1 LNHDA, CDR2 SQIVND (reference sequence). CDR3 length equals 15 residues.

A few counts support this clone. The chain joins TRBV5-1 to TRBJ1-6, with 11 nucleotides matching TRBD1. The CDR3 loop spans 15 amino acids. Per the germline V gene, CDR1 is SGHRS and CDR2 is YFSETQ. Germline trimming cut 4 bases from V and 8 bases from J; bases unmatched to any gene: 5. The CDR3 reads CASSLGTGGDSPLHF. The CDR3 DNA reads TGCGCCAGCAGCCTAGGGACAGGGGGGGATTCACCCCTCCACTTT.

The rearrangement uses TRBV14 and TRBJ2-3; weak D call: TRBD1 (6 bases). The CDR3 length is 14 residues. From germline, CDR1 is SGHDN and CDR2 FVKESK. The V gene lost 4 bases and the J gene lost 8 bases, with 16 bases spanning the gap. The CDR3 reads CASSRRDEGVTQYF. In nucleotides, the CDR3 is TGTGCCAGCAGCCGCCGAGACGAGGGGGTTACGCAGTATTTT. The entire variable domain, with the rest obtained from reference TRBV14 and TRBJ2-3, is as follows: EAGVTQFPSHSVIEKGQTVTLRCDPISGHDNLYWYRRVMGKEIKFLLHFVKESKQDESGMPNNRFLAERTGGTYSTLKVQPAELEDSGVYFCASSRRDEGVTQYFGPGTRLTVL.

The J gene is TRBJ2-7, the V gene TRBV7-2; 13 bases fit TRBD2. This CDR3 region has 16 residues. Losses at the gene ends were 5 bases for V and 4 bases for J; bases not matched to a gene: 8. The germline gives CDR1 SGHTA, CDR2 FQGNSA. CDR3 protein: CASSKLAGGFVYEQYF. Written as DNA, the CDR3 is TGTGCCAGCAGCAAACTAGCGGGGGGGTTTGTGTACGAGCAGTACTTC.

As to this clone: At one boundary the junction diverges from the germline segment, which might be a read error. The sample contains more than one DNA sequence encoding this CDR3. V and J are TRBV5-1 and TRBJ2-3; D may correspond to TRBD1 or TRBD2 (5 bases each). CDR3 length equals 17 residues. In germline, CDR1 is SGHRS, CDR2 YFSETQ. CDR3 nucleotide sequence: TGCGCCAGCAGCTTGGGGGGGACCTCTCAAAGGTCAGACACGCAGTATTTT. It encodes CASSLGGTSQRSDTQYF.

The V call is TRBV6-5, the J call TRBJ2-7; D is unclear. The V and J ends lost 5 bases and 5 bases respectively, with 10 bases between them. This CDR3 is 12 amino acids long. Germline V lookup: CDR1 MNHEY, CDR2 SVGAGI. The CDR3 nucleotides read TGTGCCAGCAGTGATATGGGCGACGAGCAGTACTTC. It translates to CASSDMGDEQYF.